What follows are 27 T cell receptor beta chains derived from one specimen sequenced in a study of cytomegalovirus exposure and HLA in healthy donors. The PCR used 60 Vbeta and 13 Jbeta primers. Profiled with immunoSEQ multiplex PCR; TCRdb holds only in-frame clones, not every one. The sample records 150,000 to 200,000 clones, 84% being singletons. Sample: PBMCs. These receptors all stem from a girl aged 5-17 years in good health and CMV-seropositive.

This sequence joins TRBV9 and TRBJ2-1, with 11 bases fitting TRBD2. CDR1 SGDLS and CDR2 YYNGEE come from the germline V gene. The CDR3 consists of 17 residues. The junction had 12 bases not matched to a gene; V was cut back by 3 bases and J by 7 bases. The chain's CDR3 is CASSDPLSGGARNEQFF. CDR3 sequence (DNA): TGTGCCAGCAGCGACCCTCTTAGCGGGGGGGCGCGGAATGAGCAGTTCTTC.

The rearrangement joins TRBV7-8 to TRBJ1-6; maybe TRBD1 (5 bases). Germline V lookup: CDR1 SGHVS, CDR2 FQNEAQ. The V and J ends lost 3 bases and 7 bases respectively, with 13 bases between them. This CDR3 has 15 residues. The CDR3 DNA sequence: TGTGCCAGCAGCTTGCTAGGGGCCGAGAATTCACCCCTCCACTTT. Protein sequence: CASSLLGAENSPLHF.

This clone was counted a single time. This sequence joins TRBV27 and TRBJ2-2; possible D gene TRBD2, 5 bases. Trimming left V 1 base short and J 7 bases short, with 10 bases between. Germline loops: CDR1 MNHEY, CDR2 SMNVEV (reference sequence). This CDR3 is built from 14 residues. As DNA, the CDR3 is TGTGCCAGCAGTTTATGGGATAGCGTCGGGGAGCTGTTTTTT. Translation: CASSLWDSVGELFF.

Written as DNA, the CDR3 is TGTGCCAGTAGTAAGCGGGGGGAATCCTACGAGCAGTACTTC. The encoded protein is CASSKRGESYEQYF. The V and J genes are TRBV19 and TRBJ2-7; 9 nucleotides align to TRBD2. The V and J ends lost 4 bases and 1 base, in that order; junction bases with no gene match: 2. The CDR3 runs to 14 residues. Per germline, CDR1 LNHDA and CDR2 SQIVND (reference sequence).

The chain couples TRBV5-4 to TRBJ2-7; 10 nucleotides agree with TRBD1. The CDR3 extends over 13 amino acids. V shed 5 bases, J shed 4 bases, and the junction held 3 bases outside the gene matches. Germline loops: CDR1 SGHNT, CDR2 YYREEE (reference sequence). The CDR3 region is CASRPGQGYEQYF. CDR3 nucleotide sequence: TGTGCCAGCAGGCCGGGACAGGGGTACGAGCAGTACTTC.

V is TRBV18 and J is TRBJ2-3, with a possible D match to TRBD2 (6 bases). Per germline, CDR1 KGHSH and CDR2 LQKENI. The V end lost 3 bases, the J end lost 2 bases, and 12 bases lay between the germline ends. This CDR3 spans 15 amino acids. The CDR3 nucleotides read TGTGCCAGCTCACCCGTCGGGACTCACACAGATACGCAGTATTTT. Encoded protein: CASSPVGTHTDTQYF.

This clone occurred once. V gene TRBV5-1 combines with J gene TRBJ2-7; 8 bases align to TRBD1. This CDR3 spans 14 amino acids. The germline CDR1 and CDR2 sequences are SGHRS and YFSETQ. V was pared by 0 bases and J by 5 bases, with 4 bases of the junction left unmatched. CDR3 loop: CASSLVQGADEQYF. The DNA for the CDR3 is TGCGCCAGCAGCTTGGTCCAGGGGGCGGACGAGCAGTACTTC.

This clone was detected once. V gene TRBV5-4 combines with J gene TRBJ2-7; weak D call: TRBD1 (5 bases). CDR1 and CDR2 (germline): SGHNT, YYREEE (reference sequence). This CDR3 region has 18 residues. Trimming removed 0 bases from V and 3 bases from J, with 22 bases in between. The CDR3 nucleotides are TGTGCCAGCAGCTTGGCTGGGGTTGGGTCAGGGTCATTCTACGAGCAGTACTTC. Its protein product is CASSLAGVGSGSFYEQYF.

The genes are TRBV30 and TRBJ1-2; 9 nucleotides line up with TRBD1. CDR1 is GTSNPN, CDR2 SVGIG, per germline (reference sequence). This CDR3 has 17 amino acids. V gave up 3 bases and J gave up 0 bases; unmatched junction bases: 11. The CDR3 DNA is TGTGCCTGGAGGGGACAGGGCTTAAATCCTTCTAACTATGGCTACACCTTC. This encodes CAWRGQGLNPSNYGYTF. The whole variable domain, filled in from reference TRBV30 and TRBJ1-2, reads SQTIHQWPATLVQPVGSPLSLECTVEGTSNPNLYWYRQAAGRGLQLLFYSVGIGQISSEVPQNLSASRPQDRQFILSSKKLLLSDSGFYLCAWRGQGLNPSNYGYTFGSGTRLTVV.

The chain uses TRBV6-5 and TRBJ2-7, with a weak D call TRBD1 (6 bases). V shed 4 bases and J shed 6 bases, with 13 bases lying between them. Germline V gene lookup returns CDR1 MNHEY and CDR2 SVGAGI. This CDR3 region has 13 residues. CDR3 DNA sequence: TGTGCCAGCAGTTCCCCAGGGGATGGCGAGCAGTACTTC. Protein product: CASSSPGDGEQYF.

The V gene is TRBV10-3, the J gene TRBJ2-7, with 8 bases matching TRBD1. The CDR3 loop spans 12 amino acids. V trimming: 4 bases; J trimming: 4 bases; junction bases outside the gene matches: 0. Germline V lookup: CDR1 ENHRY, CDR2 SYGVKD. The CDR3 spells CAISGQGYEQYF. The CDR3 DNA sequence: TGTGCCATCAGTGGACAGGGGTACGAGCAGTACTTC.

V and J are TRBV6-5 and TRBJ1-6; perhaps TRBD1 as D (5 bases). Trimming took 2 bases from V and 10 from J, leaving 15 bases between them. Germline CDR1 reads MNHEY; CDR2 reads SVGAGI. The CDR3 is 15 residues long. The CDR3 DNA is TGTGCCAGCAGTTACGAGGTCAGGGTTGGGTCACCCCTCCACTTT. Translation: CASSYEVRVGSPLHF.

The chain uses TRBV13 and TRBJ1-2; 8 nucleotides align to TRBD1. The CDR3 loop spans 15 amino acids. Germline V lookup: CDR1 PRHDT, CDR2 FYEKMQ (reference sequence). The junction had 11 bases not matched to a gene; V was cut back by 5 bases and J by 6 bases. CDR3 coding DNA: TGTGCCAGCAGCCTAGCAGGGGGCGACCCCCATGGCTACACCTTC. Its protein product is CASSLAGGDPHGYTF.

This clone was seen a few times. The gene calls are TRBV7-2 and TRBJ1-5, with D tentatively TRBD1 (6 bases). The CDR3 has 15 residues. The V end was cut by 5 bases, the J end by 7 bases, with 18 bases between. Germline loops: CDR1 SGHTA, CDR2 FQGNSA. CDR3 bases: TGTGCCAGCAGCGCCGGCGGGGGGGCAGGGCAGCCCCAGCATTTT. It is translated as CASSAGGGAGQPQHF.

V gene TRBV6-5 combines with J gene TRBJ1-4; 9 bases are shared with TRBD1. Germline V gene data show CDR1 as MNHEY and CDR2 as SVGAGI. The junction had 0 bases not matched to a gene; V was cut back by 0 bases and J by 4 bases. The CDR3 sequence is 15 residues long. As DNA, the CDR3 is TGTGCCAGCAGTTACTCGACAGGGGGTAATGAAAAACTGTTTTTT. This encodes CASSYSTGGNEKLFF.

The chain recombines TRBV27 with TRBJ1-1; D remains ambiguous. Germline CDR1 and CDR2: MNHEY and SMNVEV (reference sequence). V was shortened by 0 bases and J by 5 bases, with 13 bases between the two germline ends. This CDR3 comprises 15 residues. The chain's CDR3 is CASSLSTVFITEAFF. The CDR3 nucleotides read TGTGCCAGCAGTTTATCCACAGTGTTTATTACTGAAGCTTTCTTT.

This clone was detected a few times. The chain joins TRBV27 to TRBJ1-6, with D tentatively TRBD1 (5 bases). Trimming cost V 6 bases and J 6 bases, with 18 bases left between them. From germline, CDR1 is MNHEY and CDR2 SMNVEV (reference sequence). The CDR3 has 16 residues. In nucleotides, the CDR3 is TGTGCCAGCAGCACAGTCCGGGGGTCGCGTAATTCACCCCTCCACTTT. Protein product: CASSTVRGSRNSPLHF.

The count of this clone is one. The junction departs from germline at one end; a sequencing error may be responsible. The rearrangement links TRBV19 to TRBJ2-7; 11 positions agree with TRBD1. Germline V gives CDR1 LNHDA, CDR2 SQIVND (reference sequence). The CDR3 runs to 14 residues. For the CDR3, the DNA is TGTGCCAGTGGTATGGGGACAGGGGGCTACGAGCAGTACTTC. It specifies CASGMGTGGYEQYF.

The V call is TRBV28, the J call TRBJ1-2; D ambiguous. CDR1 is MDHEN and CDR2 is SYDVKM in the germline V gene. The CDR3 runs to 13 residues. V gave up 2 bases and J gave up 2 bases, with 6 bases separating them. DNA for the CDR3: TGTGCCAGCAGTTTAGTGAGCAACTATGGCTACACCTTC. Its protein is CASSLVSNYGYTF.

The V call is TRBV7-6, the J call TRBJ1-2; D might be TRBD1 (5 bases). Trimming shortened V by 6 bases and J by 3 bases, and 14 bases separated the two germline ends. The CDR3 loop spans 14 amino acids. From germline, CDR1 is SGHVS and CDR2 FNYEAQ. The CDR3 sequence: CASSQVGLDYGYTF. For the CDR3, the DNA is TGTGCCAGCAGTCAGGTGGGACTAGACTATGGCTACACCTTC.

In DNA form, the CDR3 reads TGCGCCAGCAGCACAACAGGGGGTAATGGCTACACCTTC. Protein sequence: CASSTTGGNGYTF. The V gene is TRBV4-1, the J gene TRBJ1-2, with TRBD1 matching 8 bases. The CDR3 runs to 13 residues. Unmatched junction bases numbered 5, after V lost 5 bases and J lost 6 bases. Germline V gene data show CDR1 as MGHRA and CDR2 as YSYEKL.

The chain carries TRBV2 and TRBJ1-5; TRBD1 aligns across 11 bases. Trimming cost V 5 bases and J 3 bases; bases outside gene matches: 6. The germline V gene encodes CDR1 SNHLY and CDR2 FYNNEI. The CDR3 has 16 amino acids. As DNA, the CDR3 is TGTGCCAGCAGTCCCAGGACAGGGGGCTTCAATCAGCCCCAGCATTTT. This codes for CASSPRTGGFNQPQHF.

This chain connects TRBV5-5 to TRBJ1-3; D may be TRBD1 (6 bases). The germline CDR1 and CDR2 sequences are SGHKS and YYEKEE (reference sequence). V lost 4 bases and J 6 bases, leaving 14 bases between the germline ends. The CDR3 totals 14 residues. The CDR3 reads CASSKEQGVNTIYF. CDR3 sequence (DNA): TGTGCCAGCAGCAAAGAACAGGGTGTAAACACCATATATTTT.

V usage is TRBV29-1 and J usage is TRBJ1-1; D gene uncertain. Trimming shortened V by 6 bases and J by 0 bases, and 11 bases separated the two germline ends. This CDR3 spans 13 amino acids. Per germline, CDR1 SQVTM and CDR2 ANQGSEA. The CDR3 reads CSVRLEMNTEAFF. The CDR3, as DNA: TGCAGCGTCCGACTAGAGATGAACACTGAAGCTTTCTTT.

CDR3 sequence (DNA): TGTGCCAGCAGTGAGACAGGGCAGGGGCCAAAAGCAGATACGCAGTATTTT. It codes for CASSETGQGPKADTQYF. This chain connects TRBV2 to TRBJ2-3; 7 positions match TRBD1. CDR1 is SNHLY, CDR2 FYNNEI, per germline. CDR3 length: 17 amino acids. Trimming cost V 3 bases and J 4 bases; bases outside gene matches: 13. The whole variable domain, remainder taken from reference TRBV2 and TRBJ2-3, is EPEVTQTPSHQVTQMGQEVILRCVPISNHLYFYWYRQILGQKVEFLVSFYNNEISEKSEIFDDQFSVERPDGSNFTLKIRSTKLEDSAMYFCASSETGQGPKADTQYFGPGTRLTVL.

The V and J genes are TRBV11-3 and TRBJ1-4; the D is unclear. Germline-derived CDR1 and CDR2 are SGHNT and YENEEA. The CDR3 contains 15 residues. Between the trimmed V and J ends, which lost 4 bases and 7 bases, there was a span of 16 bases. CDR3 region: CASSYSTRRSEKLFF. The CDR3 bases are TGTGCCAGCAGCTACTCTACCCGGCGGAGTGAAAAACTGTTTTTT.

The rearrangement joins TRBV6-1 to TRBJ1-6; possible D gene TRBD1, 5 bases. Looked up from germline, CDR1 is MNHNS and CDR2 is SASEGT. The V and J ends lost 3 bases and 7 bases respectively, with 25 bases between them. The CDR3 is made up of 19 amino acids. The CDR3 spells CASSEAGNIWGGVNSPLHF. The DNA for the CDR3 is TGTGCCAGCAGTGAGGCAGGGAACATCTGGGGTGGGGTAAATTCACCCCTCCACTTT.